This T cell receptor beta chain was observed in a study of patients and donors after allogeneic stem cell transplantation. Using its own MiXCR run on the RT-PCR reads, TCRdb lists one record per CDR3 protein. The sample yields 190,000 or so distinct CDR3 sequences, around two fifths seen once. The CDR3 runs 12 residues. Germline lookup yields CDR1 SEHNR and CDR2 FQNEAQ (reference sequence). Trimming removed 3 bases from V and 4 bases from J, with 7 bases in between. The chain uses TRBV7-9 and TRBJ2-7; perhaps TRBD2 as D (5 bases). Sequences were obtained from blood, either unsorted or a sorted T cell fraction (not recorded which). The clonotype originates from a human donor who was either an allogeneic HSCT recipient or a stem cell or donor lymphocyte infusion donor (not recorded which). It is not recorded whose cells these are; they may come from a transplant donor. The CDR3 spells CASSFGEYEQYF. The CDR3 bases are TGTGCCAGCAGCTTTGGGGAGTACGAGCAGTACTTC. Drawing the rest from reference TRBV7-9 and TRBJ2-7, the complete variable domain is DTGVSQNPRHKITKRGQNVTFRCDPISEHNRLYWYRQTLGQGPEFLTYFQNEAQLEKSRLLSDRFSAERPKGSFSTLEIQRTEQGDSAMYLCASSFGEYEQYFGPGTRLTVT.